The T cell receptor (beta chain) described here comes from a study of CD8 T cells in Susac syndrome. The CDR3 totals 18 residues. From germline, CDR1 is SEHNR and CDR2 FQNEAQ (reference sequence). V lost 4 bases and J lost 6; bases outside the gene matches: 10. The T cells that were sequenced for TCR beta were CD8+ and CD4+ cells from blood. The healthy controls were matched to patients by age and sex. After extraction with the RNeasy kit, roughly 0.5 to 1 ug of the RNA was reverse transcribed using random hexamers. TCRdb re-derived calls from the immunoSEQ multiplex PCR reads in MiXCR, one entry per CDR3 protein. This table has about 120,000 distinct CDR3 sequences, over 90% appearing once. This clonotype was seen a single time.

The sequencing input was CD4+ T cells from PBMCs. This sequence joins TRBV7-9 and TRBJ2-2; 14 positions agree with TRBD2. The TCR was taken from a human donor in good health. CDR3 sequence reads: CASSSLGLAGGGAGELFF. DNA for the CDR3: TGTGCCAGCAGCTCCCTCGGACTAGCGGGAGGAGGTGCCGGGGAGCTGTTTTTT. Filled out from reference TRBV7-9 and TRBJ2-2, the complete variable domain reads DTGVSQNPRHKITKRGQNVTFRCDPISEHNRLYWYRQTLGQGPEFLTYFQNEAQLEKSRLLSDRFSAERPKGSFSTLEIQRTEQGDSAMYLCASSSLGLAGGGAGELFFGEGSRLTVL.